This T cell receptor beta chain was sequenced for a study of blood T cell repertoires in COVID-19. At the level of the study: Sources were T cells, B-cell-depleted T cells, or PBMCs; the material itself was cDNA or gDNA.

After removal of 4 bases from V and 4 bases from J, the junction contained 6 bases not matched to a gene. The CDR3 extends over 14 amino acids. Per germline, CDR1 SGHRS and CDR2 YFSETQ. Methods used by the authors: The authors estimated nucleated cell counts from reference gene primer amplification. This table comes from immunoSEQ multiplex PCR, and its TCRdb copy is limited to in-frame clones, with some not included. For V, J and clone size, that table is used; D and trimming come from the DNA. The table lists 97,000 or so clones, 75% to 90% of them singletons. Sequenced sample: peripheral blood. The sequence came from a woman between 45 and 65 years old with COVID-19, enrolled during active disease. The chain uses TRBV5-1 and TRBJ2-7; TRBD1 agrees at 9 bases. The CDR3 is CASSAQGAGYEQYF. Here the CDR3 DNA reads TGCGCCAGCAGCGCACAGGGGGCTGGATACGAGCAGTACTTC.